What follows describes a single TCR beta chain. J was trimmed by 1 base and V by 5 bases; bases with no gene match: 4. The germline gives CDR1 LNHDA, CDR2 SQIVND (reference sequence). CDR3 size: 15 residues. The sample is drawn from a study of blood T cell repertoires in COVID-19. The table came from immunoSEQ multiplex PCR; TCRdb's copy has only in-frame clones and leaves some out. Altogether approximately 90,000 clones are present, 75% to 80% being singletons, with the ten largest covering approximately 6.3%. The chain joins TRBV19 to TRBJ1-4; 7 bases map to TRBD1. The sequence derives from a man aged 70-80 years with COVID-19, enrolled during active disease. The sample consisted of peripheral blood. The CDR3 DNA reads as TGTGCCAGTAGTGAAACAGGGGTAACTAATGAAAAACTGTTTTTT. As protein: CASSETGVTNEKLFF.